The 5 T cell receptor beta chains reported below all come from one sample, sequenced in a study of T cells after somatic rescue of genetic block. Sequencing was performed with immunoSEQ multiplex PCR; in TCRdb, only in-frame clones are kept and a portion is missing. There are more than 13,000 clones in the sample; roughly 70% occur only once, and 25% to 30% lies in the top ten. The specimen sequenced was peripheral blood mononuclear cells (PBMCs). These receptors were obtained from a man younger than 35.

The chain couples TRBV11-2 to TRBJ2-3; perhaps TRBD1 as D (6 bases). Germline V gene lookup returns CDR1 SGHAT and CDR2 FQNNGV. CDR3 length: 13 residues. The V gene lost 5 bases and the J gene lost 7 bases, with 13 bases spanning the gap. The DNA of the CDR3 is TGTGCCAGCAGCACCCGGACAGTCTATACGCAGTATTTT. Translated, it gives CASSTRTVYTQYF.

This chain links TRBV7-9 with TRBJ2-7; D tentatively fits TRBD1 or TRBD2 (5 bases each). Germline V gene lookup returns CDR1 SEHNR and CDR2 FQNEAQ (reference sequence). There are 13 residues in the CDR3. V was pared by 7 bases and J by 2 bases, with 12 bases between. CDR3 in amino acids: CASMKQGPYEQYF. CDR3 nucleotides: TGTGCCAGCATGAAGCAGGGACCCTACGAGCAGTACTTC. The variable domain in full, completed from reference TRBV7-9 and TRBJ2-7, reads DTGVSQNPRHKITKRGQNVTFRCDPISEHNRLYWYRQTLGQGPEFLTYFQNEAQLEKSRLLSDRFSAERPKGSFSTLEIQRTEQGDSAMYLCASMKQGPYEQYFGPGTRLTVT.

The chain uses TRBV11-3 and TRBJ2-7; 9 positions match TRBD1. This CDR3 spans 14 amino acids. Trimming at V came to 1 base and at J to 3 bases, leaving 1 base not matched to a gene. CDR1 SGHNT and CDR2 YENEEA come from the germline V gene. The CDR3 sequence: CASSLAGQGYEQYF. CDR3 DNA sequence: TGTGCCAGCAGCTTAGCGGGACAGGGCTACGAGCAGTACTTC.

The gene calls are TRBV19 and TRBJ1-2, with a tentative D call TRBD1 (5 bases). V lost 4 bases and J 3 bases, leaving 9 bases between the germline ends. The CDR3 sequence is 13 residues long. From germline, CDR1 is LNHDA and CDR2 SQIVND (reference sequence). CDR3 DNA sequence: TGTGCCAGTAGTACCGAGGGGTACTATGGCTACACCTTC. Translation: CASSTEGYYGYTF.

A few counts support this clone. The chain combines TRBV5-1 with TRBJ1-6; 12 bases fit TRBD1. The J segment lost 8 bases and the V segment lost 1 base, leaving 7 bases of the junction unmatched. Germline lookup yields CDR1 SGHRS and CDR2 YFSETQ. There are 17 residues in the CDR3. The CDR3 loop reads CASSLRDRDRGHSPLHF. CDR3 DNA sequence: TGCGCCAGCAGCTTGCGGGACCGGGACAGGGGGCATTCACCCCTCCACTTT.